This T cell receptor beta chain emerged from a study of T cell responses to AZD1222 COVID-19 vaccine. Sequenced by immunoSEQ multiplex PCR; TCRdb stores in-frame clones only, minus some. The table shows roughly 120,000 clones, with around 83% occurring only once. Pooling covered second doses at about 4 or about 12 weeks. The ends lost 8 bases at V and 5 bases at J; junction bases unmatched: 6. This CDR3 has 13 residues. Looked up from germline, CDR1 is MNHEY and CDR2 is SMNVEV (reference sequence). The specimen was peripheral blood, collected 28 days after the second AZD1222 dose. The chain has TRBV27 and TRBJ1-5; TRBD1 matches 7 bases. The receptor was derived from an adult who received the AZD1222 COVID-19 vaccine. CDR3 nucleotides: TGTGCCAGCCGAGGGGGCTGGGATCAGCCCCAGCATTTT. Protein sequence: CASRGGWDQPQHF.